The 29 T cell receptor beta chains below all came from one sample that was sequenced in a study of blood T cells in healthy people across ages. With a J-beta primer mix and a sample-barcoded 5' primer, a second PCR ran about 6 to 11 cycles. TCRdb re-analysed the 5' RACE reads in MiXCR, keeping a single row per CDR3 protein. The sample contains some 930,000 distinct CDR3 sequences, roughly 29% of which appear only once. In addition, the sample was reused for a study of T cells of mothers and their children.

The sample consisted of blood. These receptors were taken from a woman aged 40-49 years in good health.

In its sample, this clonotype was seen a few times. This CDR3 is CSAPSDRGQYEQYF. In DNA form, the CDR3 reads TGCAGTGCTCCTTCGGACAGGGGGCAATACGAGCAGTACTTC. The chain joins TRBV20-1 to TRBJ2-5, with 11 bases matching TRBD1. Gene TRBJ2-7 matches the end of the DNA better, so the J call may be wrong. Germline loops: CDR1 DFQATT, CDR2 SNEGSKA (reference sequence). This CDR3 is built from 14 residues.

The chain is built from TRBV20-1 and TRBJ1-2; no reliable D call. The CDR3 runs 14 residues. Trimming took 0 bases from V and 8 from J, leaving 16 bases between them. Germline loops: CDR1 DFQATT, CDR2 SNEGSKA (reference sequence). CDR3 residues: CSARDLARMRGYTF. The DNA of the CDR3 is TGCAGTGCTAGAGATTTGGCCAGGATGAGGGGCTACACCTTC.

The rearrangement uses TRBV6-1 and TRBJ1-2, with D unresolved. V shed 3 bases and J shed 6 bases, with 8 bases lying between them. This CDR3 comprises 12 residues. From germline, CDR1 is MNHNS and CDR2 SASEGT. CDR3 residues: CASSDFGDGYTF. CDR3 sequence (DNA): TGTGCCAGCAGTGACTTTGGGGATGGCTACACCTTC.

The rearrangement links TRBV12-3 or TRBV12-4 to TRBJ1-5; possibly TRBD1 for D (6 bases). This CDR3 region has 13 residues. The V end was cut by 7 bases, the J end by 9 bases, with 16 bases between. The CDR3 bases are TGTGCCAGCATGAAATCAGGGGAAGGGCCCCAGCATTTT. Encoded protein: CASMKSGEGPQHF.

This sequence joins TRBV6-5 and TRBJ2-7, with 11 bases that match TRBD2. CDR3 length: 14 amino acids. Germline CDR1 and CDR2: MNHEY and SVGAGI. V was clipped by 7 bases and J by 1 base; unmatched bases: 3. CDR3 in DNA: TGTGCCAGCACCTTAGCGGGGGGGTCCTACGAGCAGTACTTC. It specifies CASTLAGGSYEQYF.

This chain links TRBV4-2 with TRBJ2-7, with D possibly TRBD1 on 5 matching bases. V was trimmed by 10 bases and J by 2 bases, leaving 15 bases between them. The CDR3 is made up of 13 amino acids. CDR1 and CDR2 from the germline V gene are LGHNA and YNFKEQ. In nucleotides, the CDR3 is TGTGCCACGCCGTCCTTGGGGCCCTACGAGCAGTACTTC. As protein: CATPSLGPYEQYF.

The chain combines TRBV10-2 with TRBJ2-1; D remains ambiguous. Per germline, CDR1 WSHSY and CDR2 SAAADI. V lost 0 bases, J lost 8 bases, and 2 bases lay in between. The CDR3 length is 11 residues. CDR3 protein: CASSESYEQFF. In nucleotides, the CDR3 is TGCGCCAGCAGTGAGTCGTATGAGCAGTTCTTC.

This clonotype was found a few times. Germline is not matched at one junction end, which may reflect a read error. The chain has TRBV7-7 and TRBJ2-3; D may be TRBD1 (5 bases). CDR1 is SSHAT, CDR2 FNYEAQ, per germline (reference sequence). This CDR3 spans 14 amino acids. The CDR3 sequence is CASSLEARGDTQYF. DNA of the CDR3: TGTGCTAGCAGCTTGGAAGCAAGGGGAGATACGCAGTATTTT. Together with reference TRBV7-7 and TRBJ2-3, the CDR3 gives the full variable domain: GAGVSQSPRYKVTKRGQDVTLRCDPISSHATLYWYQQALGQGPEFLTYFNYEAQPDKSGLPSDRFSAERPEGSISTLTIQRTEQRDSAMYRCASSLEARGDTQYFGPGTRLTVL.

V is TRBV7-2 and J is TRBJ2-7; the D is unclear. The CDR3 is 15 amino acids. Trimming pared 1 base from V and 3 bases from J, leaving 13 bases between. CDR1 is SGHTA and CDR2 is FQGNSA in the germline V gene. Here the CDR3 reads CASSLGTNSNYEQYF. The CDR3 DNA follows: TGTGCCAGCAGCTTAGGAACTAACTCGAACTACGAGCAGTACTTC.

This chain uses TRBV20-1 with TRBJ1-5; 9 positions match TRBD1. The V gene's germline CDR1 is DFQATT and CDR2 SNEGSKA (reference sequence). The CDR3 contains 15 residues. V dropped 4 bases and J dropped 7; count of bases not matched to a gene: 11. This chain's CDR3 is CSANPARQGEQPQHF. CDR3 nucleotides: TGCAGTGCTAATCCTGCCCGACAGGGGGAACAGCCCCAGCATTTT.

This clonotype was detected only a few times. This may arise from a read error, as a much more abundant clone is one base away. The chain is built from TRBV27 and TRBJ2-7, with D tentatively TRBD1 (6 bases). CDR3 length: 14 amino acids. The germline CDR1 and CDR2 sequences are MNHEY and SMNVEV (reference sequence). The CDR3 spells CASSFRTGSYGQYF. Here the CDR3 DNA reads TGTGCCAGCAGTTTTCGCACAGGGTCCTACGGGCAGTACTTC.

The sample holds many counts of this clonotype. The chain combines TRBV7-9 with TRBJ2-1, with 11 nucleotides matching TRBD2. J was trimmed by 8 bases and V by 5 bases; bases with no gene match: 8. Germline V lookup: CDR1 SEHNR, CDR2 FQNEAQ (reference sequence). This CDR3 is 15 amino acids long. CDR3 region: CASSLLAGGLDEQFF. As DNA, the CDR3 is TGTGCCAGCAGCCTTTTAGCGGGGGGGCTGGATGAGCAGTTCTTC.

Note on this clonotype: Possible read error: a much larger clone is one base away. In DNA form, the CDR3 reads TGCAGCTCCGAGGGCAGGGACCAAGAGACCCAGTTCTTC. Residues: CSSEGRDQETQFF. The chain recombines TRBV29-1 with TRBJ2-5; D may correspond to TRBD1 or TRBD2 (5 bases each). The assigned J gene may be wrong: the sequence end matches TRBJ2-1 better. Germline CDR1 is SQVTM and CDR2 is ANQGSEA. The CDR3 totals 13 residues.

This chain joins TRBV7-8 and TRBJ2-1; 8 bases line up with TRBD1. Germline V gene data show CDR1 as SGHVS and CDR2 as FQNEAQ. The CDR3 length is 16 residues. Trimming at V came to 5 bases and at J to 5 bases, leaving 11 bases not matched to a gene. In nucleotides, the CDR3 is TGTGCCAGCAGCCCAAAGTCGGGACAGGTTGACAATGAGCAGTTCTTC. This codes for CASSPKSGQVDNEQFF.

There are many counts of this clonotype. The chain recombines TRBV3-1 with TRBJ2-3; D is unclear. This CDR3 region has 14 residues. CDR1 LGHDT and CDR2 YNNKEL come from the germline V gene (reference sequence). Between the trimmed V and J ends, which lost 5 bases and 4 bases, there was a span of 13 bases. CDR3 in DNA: TGTGCCAGCAGCTCCCGGATCGACGCAGATACGCAGTATTTT. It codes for CASSSRIDADTQYF.

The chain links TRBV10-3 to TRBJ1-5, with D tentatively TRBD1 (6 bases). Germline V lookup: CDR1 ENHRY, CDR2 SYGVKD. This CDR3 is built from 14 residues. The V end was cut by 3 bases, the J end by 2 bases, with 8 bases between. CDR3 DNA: TGTGCCATCAGTGACGGGGGCGGCAATCAGCCCCAGCATTTT. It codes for CAISDGGGNQPQHF.

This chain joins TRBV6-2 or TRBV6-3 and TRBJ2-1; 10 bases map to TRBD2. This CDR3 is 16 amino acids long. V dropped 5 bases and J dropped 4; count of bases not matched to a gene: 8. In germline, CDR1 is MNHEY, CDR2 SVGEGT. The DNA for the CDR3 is TGTGCCAGCAGTCCCATAGCGGGGGGTTATTACAATGAGCAGTTCTTC. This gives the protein CASSPIAGGYYNEQFF.

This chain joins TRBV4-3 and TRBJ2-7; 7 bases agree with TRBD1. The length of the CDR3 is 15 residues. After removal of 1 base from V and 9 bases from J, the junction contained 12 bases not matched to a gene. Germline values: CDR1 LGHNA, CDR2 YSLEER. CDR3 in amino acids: CASSQGQQGIPGQYF. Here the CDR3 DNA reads TGCGCCAGCAGCCAAGGTCAACAGGGGATACCTGGGCAGTACTTC.

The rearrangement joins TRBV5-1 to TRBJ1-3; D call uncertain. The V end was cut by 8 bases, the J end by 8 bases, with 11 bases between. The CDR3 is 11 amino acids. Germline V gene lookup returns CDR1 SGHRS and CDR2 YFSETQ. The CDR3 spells CASHNADTIYF. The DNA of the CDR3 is TGCGCCAGTCATAACGCGGACACCATATATTTT.

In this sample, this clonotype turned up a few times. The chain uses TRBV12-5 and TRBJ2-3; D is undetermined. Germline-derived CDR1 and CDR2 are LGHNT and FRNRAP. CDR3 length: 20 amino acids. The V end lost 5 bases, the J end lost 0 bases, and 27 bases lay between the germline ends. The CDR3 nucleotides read TGTGCTAGTGGTCCTGAAAAGGTACTCAGGACCACCCCTAGCACAGATACGCAGTATTTT. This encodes CASGPEKVLRTTPSTDTQYF.

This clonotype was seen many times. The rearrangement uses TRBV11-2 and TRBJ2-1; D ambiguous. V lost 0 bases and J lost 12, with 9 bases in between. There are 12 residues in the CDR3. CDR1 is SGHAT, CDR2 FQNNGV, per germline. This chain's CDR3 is CASSLDERRQFF. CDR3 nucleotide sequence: TGTGCCAGCAGCTTAGATGAGAGGCGGCAGTTCTTC.

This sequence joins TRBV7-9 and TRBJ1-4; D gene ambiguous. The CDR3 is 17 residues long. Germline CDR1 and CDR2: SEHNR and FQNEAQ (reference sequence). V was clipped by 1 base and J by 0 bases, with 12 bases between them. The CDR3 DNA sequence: TGTGCCAGCAGCTTAGACAGCGGAACCCCAACTAATGAAAAACTGTTTTTT. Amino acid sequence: CASSLDSGTPTNEKLFF.

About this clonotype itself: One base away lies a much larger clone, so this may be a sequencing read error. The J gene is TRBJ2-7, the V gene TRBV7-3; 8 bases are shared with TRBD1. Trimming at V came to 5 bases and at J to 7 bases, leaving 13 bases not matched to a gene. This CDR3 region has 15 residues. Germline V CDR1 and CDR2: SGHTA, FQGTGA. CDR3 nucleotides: TGTGCCAGCAGCCTAGACAGGGGTGCCTACAATGAGCAGTACTTC. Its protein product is CASSLDRGAYNEQYF.

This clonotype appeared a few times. DNA for the CDR3: TGTGCCAGCTCACCACAAACGGGAGAGACCCAGTACTTC. This gives the protein CASSPQTGETQYF. The gene calls are TRBV18 and TRBJ2-5, with D hard to call. This CDR3 region has 13 residues. The V gene's germline CDR1 is KGHSH and CDR2 LQKENI. V lost 1 base and J lost 4, with 7 bases in between.

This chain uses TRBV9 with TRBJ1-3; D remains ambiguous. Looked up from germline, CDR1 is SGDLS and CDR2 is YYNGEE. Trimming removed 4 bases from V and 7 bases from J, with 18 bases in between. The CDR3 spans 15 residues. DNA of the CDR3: TGTGCCAGCAGCCCCCTGGCAGGCAGCGGGAACACCATATATTTT. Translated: CASSPLAGSGNTIYF.

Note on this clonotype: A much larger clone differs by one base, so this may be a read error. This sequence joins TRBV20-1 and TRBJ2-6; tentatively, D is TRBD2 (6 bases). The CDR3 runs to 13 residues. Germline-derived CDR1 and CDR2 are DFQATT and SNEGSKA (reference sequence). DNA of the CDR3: TGCAGTGCCCCTCTTGGAGGGGCCAACGCCCTGACTTTC. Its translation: CSAPLGGANALTF.

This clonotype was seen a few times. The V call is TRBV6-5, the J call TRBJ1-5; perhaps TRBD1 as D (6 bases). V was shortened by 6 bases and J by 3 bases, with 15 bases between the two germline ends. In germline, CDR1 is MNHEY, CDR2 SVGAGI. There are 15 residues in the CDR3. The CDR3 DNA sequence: TGTGCCAGCAGGCAAGGGGGTAGTGTCAATCAGCCCCAGCATTTT. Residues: CASRQGGSVNQPQHF.

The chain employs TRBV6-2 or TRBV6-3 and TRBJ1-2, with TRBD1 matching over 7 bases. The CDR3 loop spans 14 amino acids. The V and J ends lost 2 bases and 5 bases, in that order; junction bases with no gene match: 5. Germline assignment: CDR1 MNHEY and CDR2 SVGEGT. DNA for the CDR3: TGTGCCAGCAGTTACCGGGACAGATGGTATGGCTACACCTTC. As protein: CASSYRDRWYGYTF.

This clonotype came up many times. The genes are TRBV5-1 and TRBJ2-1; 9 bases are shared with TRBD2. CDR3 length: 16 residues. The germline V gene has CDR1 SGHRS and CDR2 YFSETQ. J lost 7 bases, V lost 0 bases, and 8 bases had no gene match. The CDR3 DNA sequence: TGCGCCAGCAGCTTGGCCGGGCGGGGGGGCCAAAATGAGCAGTTCTTC. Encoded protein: CASSLAGRGGQNEQFF.